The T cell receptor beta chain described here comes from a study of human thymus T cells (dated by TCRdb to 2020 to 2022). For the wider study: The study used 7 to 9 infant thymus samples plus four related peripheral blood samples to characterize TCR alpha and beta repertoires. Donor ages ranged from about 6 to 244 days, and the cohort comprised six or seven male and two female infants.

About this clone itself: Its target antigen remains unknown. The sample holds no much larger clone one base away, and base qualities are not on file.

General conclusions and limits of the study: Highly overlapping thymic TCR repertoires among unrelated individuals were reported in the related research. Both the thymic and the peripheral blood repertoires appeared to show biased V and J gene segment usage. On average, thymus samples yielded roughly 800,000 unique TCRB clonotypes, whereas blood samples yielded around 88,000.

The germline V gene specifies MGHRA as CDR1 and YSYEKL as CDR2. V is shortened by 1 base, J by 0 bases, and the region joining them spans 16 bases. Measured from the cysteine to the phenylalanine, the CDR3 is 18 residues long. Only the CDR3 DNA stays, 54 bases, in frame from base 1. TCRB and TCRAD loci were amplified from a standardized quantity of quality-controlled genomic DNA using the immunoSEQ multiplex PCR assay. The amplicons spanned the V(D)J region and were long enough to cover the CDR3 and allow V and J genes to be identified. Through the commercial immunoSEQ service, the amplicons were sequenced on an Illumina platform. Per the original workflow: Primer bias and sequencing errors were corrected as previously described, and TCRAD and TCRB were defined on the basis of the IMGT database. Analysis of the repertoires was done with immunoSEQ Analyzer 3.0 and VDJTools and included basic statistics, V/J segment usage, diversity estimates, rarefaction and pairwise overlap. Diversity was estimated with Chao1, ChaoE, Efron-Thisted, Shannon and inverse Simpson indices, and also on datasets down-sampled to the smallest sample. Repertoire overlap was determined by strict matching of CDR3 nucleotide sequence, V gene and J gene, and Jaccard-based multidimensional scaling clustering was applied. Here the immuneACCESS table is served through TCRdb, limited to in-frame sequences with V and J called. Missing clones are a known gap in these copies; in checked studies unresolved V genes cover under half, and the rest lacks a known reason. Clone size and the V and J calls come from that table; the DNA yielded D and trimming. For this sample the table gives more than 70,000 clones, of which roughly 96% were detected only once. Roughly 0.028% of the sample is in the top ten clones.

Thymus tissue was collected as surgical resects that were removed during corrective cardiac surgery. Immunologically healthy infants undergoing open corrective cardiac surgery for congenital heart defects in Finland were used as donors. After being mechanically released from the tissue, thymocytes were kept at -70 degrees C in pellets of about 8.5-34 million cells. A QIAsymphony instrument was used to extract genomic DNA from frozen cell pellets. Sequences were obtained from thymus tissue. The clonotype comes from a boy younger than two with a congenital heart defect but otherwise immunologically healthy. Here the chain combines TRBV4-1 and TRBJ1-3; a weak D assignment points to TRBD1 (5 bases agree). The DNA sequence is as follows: TGCGCCAGCAGCCAAGGGCGGGGCCCCAATCTCTCTGGAAACACCATATATTTT. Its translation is CASSQGRGPNLSGNTIYF.